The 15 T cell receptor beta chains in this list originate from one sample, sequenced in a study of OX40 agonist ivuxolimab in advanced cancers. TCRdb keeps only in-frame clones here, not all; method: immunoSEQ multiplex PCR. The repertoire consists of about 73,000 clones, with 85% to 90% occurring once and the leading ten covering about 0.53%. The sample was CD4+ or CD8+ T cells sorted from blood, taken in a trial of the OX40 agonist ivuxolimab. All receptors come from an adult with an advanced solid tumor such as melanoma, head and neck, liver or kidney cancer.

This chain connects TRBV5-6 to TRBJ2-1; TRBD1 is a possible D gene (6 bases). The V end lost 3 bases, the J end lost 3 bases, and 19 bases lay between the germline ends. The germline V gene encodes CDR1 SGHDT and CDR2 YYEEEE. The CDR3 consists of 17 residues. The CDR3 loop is CASSSLARDNLYNEQFF. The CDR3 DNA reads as TGTGCCAGCAGCTCCTTGGCCCGGGACAATCTCTACAATGAGCAGTTCTTC.

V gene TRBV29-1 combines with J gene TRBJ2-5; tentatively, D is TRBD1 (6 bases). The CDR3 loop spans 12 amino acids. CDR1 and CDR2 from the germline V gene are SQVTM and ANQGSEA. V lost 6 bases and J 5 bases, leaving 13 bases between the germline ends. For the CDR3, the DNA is TGCAGCGTAGGTCAGGGACACGAGACCCAGTACTTC. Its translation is CSVGQGHETQYF.

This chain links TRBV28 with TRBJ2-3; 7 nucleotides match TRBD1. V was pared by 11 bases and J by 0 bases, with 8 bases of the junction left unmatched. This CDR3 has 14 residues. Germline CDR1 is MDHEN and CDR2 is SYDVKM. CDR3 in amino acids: CASAGGSSTDTQYF. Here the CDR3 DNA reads TGTGCCTCGGCAGGGGGTTCTAGCACAGATACGCAGTATTTT. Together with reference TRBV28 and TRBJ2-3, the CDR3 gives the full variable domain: DVKVTQSSRYLVKRTGEKVFLECVQDMDHENMFWYRQDPGLGLRLIYFSYDVKMKEKGDIPEGYSVSREKKERFSLILESASTNQTSMYLCASAGGSSTDTQYFGPGTRLTVL.

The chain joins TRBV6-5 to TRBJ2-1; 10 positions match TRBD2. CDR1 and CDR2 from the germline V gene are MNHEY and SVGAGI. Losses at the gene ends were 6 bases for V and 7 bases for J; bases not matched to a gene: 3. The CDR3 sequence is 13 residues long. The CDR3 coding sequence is TGTGCCAGCAGCCTAGCGGGAGCGAATGAGCAGTTCTTC. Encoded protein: CASSLAGANEQFF.

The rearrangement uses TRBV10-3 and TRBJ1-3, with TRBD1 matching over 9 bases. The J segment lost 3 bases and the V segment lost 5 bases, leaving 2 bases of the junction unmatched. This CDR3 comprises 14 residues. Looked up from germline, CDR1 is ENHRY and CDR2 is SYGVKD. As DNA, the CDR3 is TGTGCCATCAGTAGGACAGGGGTTGGAAACACCATATATTTT. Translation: CAISRTGVGNTIYF.

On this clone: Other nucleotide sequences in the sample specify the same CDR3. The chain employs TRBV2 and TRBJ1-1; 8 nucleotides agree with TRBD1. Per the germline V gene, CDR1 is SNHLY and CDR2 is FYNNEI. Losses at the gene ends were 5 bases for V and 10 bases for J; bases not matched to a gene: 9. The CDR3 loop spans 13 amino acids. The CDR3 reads CASSLGQGAIAFF. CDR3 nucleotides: TGTGCCAGCAGTTTGGGGCAGGGGGCGATAGCTTTCTTT. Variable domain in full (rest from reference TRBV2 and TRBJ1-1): EPEVTQTPSHQVTQMGQEVILRCVPISNHLYFYWYRQILGQKVEFLVSFYNNEISEKSEIFDDQFSVERPDGSNFTLKIRSTKLEDSAMYFCASSLGQGAIAFFGQGTRLTVV.

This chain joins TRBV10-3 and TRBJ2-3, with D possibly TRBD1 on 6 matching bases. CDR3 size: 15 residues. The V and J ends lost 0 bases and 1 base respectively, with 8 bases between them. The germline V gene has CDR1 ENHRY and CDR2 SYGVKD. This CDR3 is CAISESRQGTDTQYF. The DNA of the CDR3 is TGTGCCATCAGTGAGTCCCGACAGGGCACAGATACGCAGTATTTT.

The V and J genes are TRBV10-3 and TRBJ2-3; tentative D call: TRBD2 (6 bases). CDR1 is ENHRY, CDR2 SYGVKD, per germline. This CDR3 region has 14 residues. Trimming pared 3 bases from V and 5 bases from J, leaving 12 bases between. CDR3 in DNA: TGTGCCATCAGTGACCAGGAGGGGTTAGATACGCAGTATTTT. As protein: CAISDQEGLDTQYF.

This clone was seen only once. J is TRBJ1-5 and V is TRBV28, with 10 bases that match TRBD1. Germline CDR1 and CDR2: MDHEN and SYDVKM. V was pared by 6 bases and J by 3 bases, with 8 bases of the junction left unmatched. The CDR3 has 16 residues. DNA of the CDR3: TGTGCCAGCAGCTACCGACAGGGGGCGGTCAATCAGCCCCAGCATTTT. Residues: CASSYRQGAVNQPQHF.

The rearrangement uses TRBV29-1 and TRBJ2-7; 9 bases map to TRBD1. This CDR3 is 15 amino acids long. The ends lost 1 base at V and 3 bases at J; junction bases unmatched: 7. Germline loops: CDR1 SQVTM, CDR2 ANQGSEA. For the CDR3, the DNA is TGCAGCGTTGAAGGCCAGACAGGGGGTAACTACGAGCAGTACTTC. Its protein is CSVEGQTGGNYEQYF.

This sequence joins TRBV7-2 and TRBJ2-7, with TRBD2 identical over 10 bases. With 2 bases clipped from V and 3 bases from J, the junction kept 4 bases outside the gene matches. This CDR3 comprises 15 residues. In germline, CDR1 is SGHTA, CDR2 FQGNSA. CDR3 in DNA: TGTGCCAGCAGCTTACCCAGACTAGCGGGCTACGAGCAGTACTTC. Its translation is CASSLPRLAGYEQYF.

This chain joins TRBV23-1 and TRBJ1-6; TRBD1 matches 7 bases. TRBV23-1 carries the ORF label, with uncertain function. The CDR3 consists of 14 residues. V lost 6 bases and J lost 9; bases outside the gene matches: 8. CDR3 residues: CASRPDRVGSPLHF. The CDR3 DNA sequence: TGCGCCAGCAGACCCGACAGGGTCGGTTCACCCCTCCACTTT.

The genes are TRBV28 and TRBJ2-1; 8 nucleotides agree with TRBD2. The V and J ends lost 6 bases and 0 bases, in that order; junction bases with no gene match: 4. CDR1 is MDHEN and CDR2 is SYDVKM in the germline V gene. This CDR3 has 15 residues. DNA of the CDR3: TGTGCCAGCAGGCGACTAGCGAACTCCTACAATGAGCAGTTCTTC. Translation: CASRRLANSYNEQFF. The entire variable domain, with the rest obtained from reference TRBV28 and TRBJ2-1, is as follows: DVKVTQSSRYLVKRTGEKVFLECVQDMDHENMFWYRQDPGLGLRLIYFSYDVKMKEKGDIPEGYSVSREKKERFSLILESASTNQTSMYLCASRRLANSYNEQFFGPGTRLTVL.

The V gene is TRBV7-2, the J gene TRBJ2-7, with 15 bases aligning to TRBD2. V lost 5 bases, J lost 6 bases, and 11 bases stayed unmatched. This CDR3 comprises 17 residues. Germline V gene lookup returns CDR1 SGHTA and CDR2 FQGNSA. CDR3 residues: CASSPPAGTSGRSEQYF. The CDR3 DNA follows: TGTGCCAGCAGCCCACCCGCCGGGACTAGCGGGAGGTCCGAGCAGTACTTC.

CDR3 in DNA: TGCAGCGTTGAGACCTGGAGGTACGAGCAGTACTTC. Translation gives CSVETWRYEQYF. V and J are TRBV29-1 and TRBJ2-7, with a tentative D call TRBD2 (5 bases). The germline V gene has CDR1 SQVTM and CDR2 ANQGSEA. Trimming shortened V by 3 bases and J by 4 bases, and 10 bases separated the two germline ends. The CDR3 loop spans 12 amino acids.